This entry describes one T cell receptor (beta chain). The data were produced by immunoSEQ multiplex PCR, yet TCRdb's version contains in-frame clones alone and is incomplete. The data contain about 93,000 clones, 95% of them singletons. The entry originates in a study of technical replicates of blood from several donors. J was trimmed by 6 bases and V by 4 bases; bases with no gene match: 16. Germline lookup yields CDR1 MDHEN and CDR2 SYDVKM. CDR3 length equals 18 residues. Sequenced: T cells isolated from PBMCs. The source is a human donor in good health. The rearrangement links TRBV28 to TRBJ2-7; 12 bases are a match to TRBD2. DNA for the CDR3: TGTGCCAGCAGTTCCCCCGCCGGGACTAGCGGGTCTGCGGGCGAGCAGTACTTC. Amino acid sequence: CASSSPAGTSGSAGEQYF.